This T cell receptor beta chain is drawn from a study of shared clonotypes between healthy human individuals. This CDR3 region has 14 residues. J was trimmed by 3 bases and V by 2 bases; bases with no gene match: 4. Germline lookup yields CDR1 SGHNT and CDR2 YYREEE (reference sequence). The input for sorted-subset replicate PCRs was approximately 190 ng DNA, 25,000 to 35,000 T cell genomes. Sequenced by immunoSEQ multiplex PCR; TCRdb stores in-frame clones only, minus some. This table has 2 million to 3 million clones, 90% to 95% appearing once. This clonotype was sampled from a man aged 18 to 29 in good health. The specimen was naive CD4+ T cells sorted from blood. The subset denotes: CD45RA+ positively selected. The chain couples TRBV5-4 to TRBJ1-2; 7 bases are a match to TRBD1. The CDR3 bases are TGTGCCAGCAGCTTCGTACAGGGGCACTATGGCTACACCTTC. It encodes CASSFVQGHYGYTF.